The source of this T cell receptor beta chain is a study of blood T cell repertoires in COVID-19. For the study at large: Specimens from acute and convalescent COVID-19 originated in the United States, Italy and Spain.

CDR1 and CDR2 (germline): LGHDT, YNNKEL (reference sequence). J was trimmed by 4 bases and V by 0 bases; bases with no gene match: 4. The CDR3 has 15 residues. Only in-frame clones appear in the TCRdb table, and some are missing; sequencing was by immunoSEQ multiplex PCR. The data contain about 48,000 clones, approximately 90% of them seen just once; the ten biggest clones take up around 30%. This receptor was taken from an elderly woman with acute or convalescent COVID-19. The chain combines TRBV3-1 (or the pseudogene TRBV3-2) with TRBJ1-1; 8 bases map to TRBD1. Sequences were obtained from peripheral blood. The CDR3 DNA reads TGTGCCAGCAGCCAAGAGCATACAGGGGGCACTGAAGCTTTCTTT. This sequence encodes CASSQEHTGGTEAFF.